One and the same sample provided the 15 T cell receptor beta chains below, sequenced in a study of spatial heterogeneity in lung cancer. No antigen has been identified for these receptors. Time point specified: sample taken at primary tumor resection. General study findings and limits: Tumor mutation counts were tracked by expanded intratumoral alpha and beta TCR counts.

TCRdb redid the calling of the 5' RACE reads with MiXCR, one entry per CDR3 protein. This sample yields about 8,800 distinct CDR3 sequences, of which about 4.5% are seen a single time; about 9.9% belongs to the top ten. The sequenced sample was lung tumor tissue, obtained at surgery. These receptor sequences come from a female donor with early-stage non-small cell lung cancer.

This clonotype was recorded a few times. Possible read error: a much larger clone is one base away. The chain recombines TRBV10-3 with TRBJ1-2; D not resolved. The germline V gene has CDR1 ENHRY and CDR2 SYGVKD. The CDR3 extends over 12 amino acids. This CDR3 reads CAISQADYGYNF. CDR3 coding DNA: TGTGCCATCAGCCAGGCCGACTATGGCTACAACTTC.

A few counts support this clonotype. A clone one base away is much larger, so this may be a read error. The CDR3 DNA follows: TGTGCCAGCTTATCCGGGGGTCTTGGCTACCCCTTC. As protein: CASLSGGLGYPF. The chain links TRBV6-5 to TRBJ1-2; D is perhaps TRBD1 (5 bases). This CDR3 region has 12 residues. The germline V gene encodes CDR1 MNHEY and CDR2 SVGAGI.

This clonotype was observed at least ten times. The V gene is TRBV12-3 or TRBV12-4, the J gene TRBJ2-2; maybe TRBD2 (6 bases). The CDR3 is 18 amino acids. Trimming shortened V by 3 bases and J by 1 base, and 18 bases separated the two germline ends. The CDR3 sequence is CASSFTVALALNTGELFF. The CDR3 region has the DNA TGTGCCAGCAGTTTCACGGTGGCTCTAGCGCTGAACACCGGGGAGCTGTTTTTT.

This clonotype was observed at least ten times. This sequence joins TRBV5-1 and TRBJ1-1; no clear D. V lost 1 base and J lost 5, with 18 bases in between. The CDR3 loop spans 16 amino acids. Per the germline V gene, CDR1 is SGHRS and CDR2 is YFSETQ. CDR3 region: CASSLSSAVPPTEAFF. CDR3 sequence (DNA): TGCGCCAGCAGCTTGAGTTCCGCGGTTCCCCCGACTGAAGCTTTCTTT.

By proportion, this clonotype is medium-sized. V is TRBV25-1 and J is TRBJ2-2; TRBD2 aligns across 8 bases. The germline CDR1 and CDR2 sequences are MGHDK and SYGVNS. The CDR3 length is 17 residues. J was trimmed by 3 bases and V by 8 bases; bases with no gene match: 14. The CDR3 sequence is CASQPTGGRLHTGELFF. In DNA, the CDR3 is TGTGCCAGCCAGCCCACTGGCGGGAGGCTACACACCGGGGAGCTGTTTTTT.

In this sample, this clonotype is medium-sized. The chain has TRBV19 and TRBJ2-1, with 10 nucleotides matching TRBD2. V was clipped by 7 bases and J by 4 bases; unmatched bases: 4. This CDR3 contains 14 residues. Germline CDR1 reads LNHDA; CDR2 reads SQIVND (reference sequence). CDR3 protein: CASKTGLAYNEQFF. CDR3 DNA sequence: TGTGCCAGTAAAACGGGACTAGCGTACAATGAGCAGTTCTTC.

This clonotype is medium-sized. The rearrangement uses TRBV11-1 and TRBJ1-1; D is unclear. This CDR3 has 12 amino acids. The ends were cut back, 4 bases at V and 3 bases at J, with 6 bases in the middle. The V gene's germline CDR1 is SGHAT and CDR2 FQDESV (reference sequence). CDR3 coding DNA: TGTGCCAGCAGCTCCCAATACACTGAAGCTTTCTTT. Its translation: CASSSQYTEAFF.

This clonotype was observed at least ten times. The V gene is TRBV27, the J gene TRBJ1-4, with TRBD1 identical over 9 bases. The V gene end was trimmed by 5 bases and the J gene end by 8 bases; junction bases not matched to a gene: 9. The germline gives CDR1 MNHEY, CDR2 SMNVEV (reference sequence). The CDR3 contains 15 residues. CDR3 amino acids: CASSRGTGWGEKLFF. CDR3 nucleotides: TGTGCCAGCAGTCGGGGGACAGGGTGGGGAGAAAAACTGTTTTTT. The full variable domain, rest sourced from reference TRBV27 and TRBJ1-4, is EAQVTQNPRYLITVTGKKLTVTCSQNMNHEYMSWYRQDPGLGLRQIYYSMNVEVTDKGDVPEGYKVSRKEKRNFPLILESPSPNQTSLYFCASSRGTGWGEKLFFGSGTQLSVL.

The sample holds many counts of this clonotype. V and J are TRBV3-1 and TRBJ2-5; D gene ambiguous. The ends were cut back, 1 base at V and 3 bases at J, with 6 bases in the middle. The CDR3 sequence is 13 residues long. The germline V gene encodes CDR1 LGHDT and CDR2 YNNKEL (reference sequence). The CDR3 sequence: CASSQVTEETQYF. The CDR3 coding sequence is TGTGCCAGCAGCCAAGTAACCGAAGAGACCCAGTACTTC.

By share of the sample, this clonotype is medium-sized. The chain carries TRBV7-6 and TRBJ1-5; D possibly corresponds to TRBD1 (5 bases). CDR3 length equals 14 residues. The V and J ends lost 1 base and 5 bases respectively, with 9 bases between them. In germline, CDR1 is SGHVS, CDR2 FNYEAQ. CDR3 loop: CASSLVGADQPQHF. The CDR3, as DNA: TGTGCCAGCAGCTTAGTAGGGGCAGATCAGCCCCAGCATTTT.

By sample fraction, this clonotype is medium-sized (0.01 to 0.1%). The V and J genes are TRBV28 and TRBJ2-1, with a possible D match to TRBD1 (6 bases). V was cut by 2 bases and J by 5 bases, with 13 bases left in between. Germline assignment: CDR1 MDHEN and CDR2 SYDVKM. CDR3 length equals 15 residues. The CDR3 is CASSLPAQGNNEQFF. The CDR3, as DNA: TGTGCCAGCAGTTTACCAGCACAGGGAAACAATGAGCAGTTCTTC.

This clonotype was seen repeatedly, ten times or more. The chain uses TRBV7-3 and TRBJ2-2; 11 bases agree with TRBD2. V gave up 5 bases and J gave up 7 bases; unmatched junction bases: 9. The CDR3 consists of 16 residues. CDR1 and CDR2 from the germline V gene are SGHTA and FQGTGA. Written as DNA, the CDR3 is TGTGCCAGCAGCGCCGTAGCGGGAGGGCCGAACGGGGAGCTGTTTTTT. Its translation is CASSAVAGGPNGELFF.

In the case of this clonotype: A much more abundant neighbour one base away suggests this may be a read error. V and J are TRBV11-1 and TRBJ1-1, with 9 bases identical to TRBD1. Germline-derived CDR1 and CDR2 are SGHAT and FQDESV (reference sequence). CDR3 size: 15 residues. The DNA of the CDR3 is TGTGCCGGCAGCACGGGACAGGGCCGGAACACTGAAGCTTTCTTT. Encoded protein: CAGSTGQGRNTEAFF. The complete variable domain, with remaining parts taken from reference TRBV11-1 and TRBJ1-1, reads EAEVAQSPRYKITEKSQAVAFWCDPISGHATLYWYRQILGQGPELLVQFQDESVVDDSQLPKDRFSAERLKGVDSTLKIQPAELGDSAMYLCAGSTGQGRNTEAFFGQGTRLTVV.

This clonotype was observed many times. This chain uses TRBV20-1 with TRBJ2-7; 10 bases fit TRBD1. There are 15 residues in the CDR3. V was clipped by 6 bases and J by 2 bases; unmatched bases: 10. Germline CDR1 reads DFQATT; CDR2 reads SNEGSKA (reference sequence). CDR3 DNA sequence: TGCAGTGCCCTCCGCACCGGACAGGGGGCCTACGAGCAGTACTTC. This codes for CSALRTGQGAYEQYF.

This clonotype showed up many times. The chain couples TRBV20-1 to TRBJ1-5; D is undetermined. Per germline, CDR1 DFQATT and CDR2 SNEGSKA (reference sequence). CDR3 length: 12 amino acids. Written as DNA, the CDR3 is TGCAGCGCGGGCCAGCAAAGAGAGCCCCAGCATTTT. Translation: CSAGQQREPQHF.